Sequencing of this T cell receptor (beta chain) was carried out in a study of T cell changes during pregnancy in multiple sclerosis. The method was immunoSEQ multiplex PCR; TCRdb's version includes in-frame clones alone and lacks a portion of them. The sample shows 95,000 to 110,000 clones, around nine tenths of them seen only once. CDR1 is SGHNT and CDR2 is YYREEE in the germline V gene (reference sequence). The trim removed 2 bases at V and 1 base at J, leaving 5 bases unmatched. The CDR3 is made up of 16 amino acids. The clonotype was recovered from a female donor with multiple sclerosis, enrolled in a pregnancy study. The rearrangement links TRBV5-4 to TRBJ2-3, with 9 bases identical to TRBD2. Material: peripheral blood, obtained after pregnancy. The CDR3 sequence: CASSFLRGGGTDTQYF. CDR3 nucleotide sequence: TGTGCCAGCAGCTTTCTCCGCGGGGGGGGCACAGATACGCAGTATTTT.